Below, 23 T cell receptor beta chains from the same sample are listed, as sequenced in a study of blood T cell repertoires in COVID-19. Profiling relied on immunoSEQ multiplex PCR, and the TCRdb table lists in-frame clones only, not all of them. The sample lists about 110,000 clones, over 75% occurring once. Specimen: peripheral blood. All receptors derive from a woman aged 70-85 years with acute or convalescent COVID-19.

This sequence joins TRBV10-3 and TRBJ1-5; D is ambiguous. The CDR3 spans 16 residues. The V end was cut by 0 bases, the J end by 1 base, with 10 bases between. CDR1 is ENHRY, CDR2 SYGVKD, per germline. The CDR3 is CAISESQQLSNQPQHF. CDR3 nucleotides: TGTGCCATCAGTGAGTCTCAACAGCTGAGCAATCAGCCCCAGCATTTT.

This sequence joins TRBV6-5 and TRBJ1-1; 11 bases agree with TRBD1. CDR3 length: 15 residues. The germline V gene has CDR1 MNHEY and CDR2 SVGAGI. The junction had 2 bases not matched to a gene; V was cut back by 4 bases and J by 1 base. CDR3 sequence (DNA): TGTGCCAGCAGTTCCGGGACAGGGGGGAACACTGAAGCTTTCTTT. Protein sequence: CASSSGTGGNTEAFF.

This clone was counted a single time. V and J are TRBV4-3 and TRBJ1-2; D is ambiguous. Germline CDR1 is LGHNA and CDR2 is YSLEER. Trimming cost V 2 bases and J 0 bases, with 16 bases left between them. The CDR3 runs 17 residues. For the CDR3, the DNA is TGCGCCAGCAGCCAATCCCCCTCCCGCAACTCTAACTATGGCTACACCTTC. Translated: CASSQSPSRNSNYGYTF.

This chain connects TRBV7-2 to TRBJ2-3, with D unclear. Germline lookup yields CDR1 SGHTA and CDR2 FQGNSA. The V and J ends lost 6 bases and 6 bases respectively, with 7 bases between them. This CDR3 is 11 amino acids long. CDR3 residues: CASSLRDTQYF. CDR3 sequence (DNA): TGTGCCAGCAGTCTCAGGGATACGCAGTATTTT.

The V and J genes are TRBV19 and TRBJ2-5, with a possible D match to TRBD2 (5 bases). V lost 4 bases, J lost 6 bases, and 15 bases lay in between. This CDR3 spans 14 amino acids. Per the germline V gene, CDR1 is LNHDA and CDR2 is SQIVND (reference sequence). The CDR3 here is CASSKVEGTKTQYF. The CDR3 coding sequence is TGTGCCAGTAGTAAGGTTGAGGGAACGAAGACCCAGTACTTC.

The J gene is TRBJ1-2, the V gene TRBV6-2 or TRBV6-3; the D gene is possibly TRBD1 (6 bases). Germline loops: CDR1 MNHEY, CDR2 SVGEGT. This CDR3 spans 14 amino acids. The V end was cut by 2 bases, the J end by 4 bases, with 11 bases between. Written as DNA, the CDR3 is TGTGCCAGCAGTTACGGGCCAGGGGTCTATGGCTACACCTTC. Protein product: CASSYGPGVYGYTF.

The chain carries TRBV4-1 and TRBJ2-7, with 10 bases aligning to TRBD2. Looked up from germline, CDR1 is MGHRA and CDR2 is YSYEKL. The length of the CDR3 is 15 residues. V trimming: 0 bases; J trimming: 6 bases; junction bases outside the gene matches: 5. The CDR3 DNA reads as TGCGCCAGCAGCCAAGACTCTAGCGGGAGAGGCGAGCAGTACTTC. Amino acids: CASSQDSSGRGEQYF.

This chain links TRBV28 with TRBJ1-1, with TRBD1 as a possible D gene (6 bases). The germline gives CDR1 MDHEN, CDR2 SYDVKM. This CDR3 is built from 13 residues. V was trimmed by 5 bases and J by 6 bases, leaving 13 bases between them. CDR3 amino acids: CASSPYRVAEAFF. In DNA form, the CDR3 reads TGTGCCAGCAGTCCCTACAGGGTCGCTGAAGCTTTCTTT.

This clone appeared a single time. The V and J genes are TRBV3-1 (or the pseudogene TRBV3-2) and TRBJ2-5; 8 bases align to TRBD2. V dropped 2 bases and J dropped 1; count of bases not matched to a gene: 9. In germline, CDR1 is LGHDT, CDR2 YNNKEL (reference sequence). This CDR3 spans 17 amino acids. CDR3 amino acids: CASSQNTGGRFQETQYF. The DNA of the CDR3 is TGTGCCAGCAGCCAAAATACGGGGGGGCGGTTCCAAGAGACCCAGTACTTC.

The chain employs TRBV5-1 and TRBJ2-3; TRBD2 matches 9 bases. This CDR3 spans 17 amino acids. Germline lookup yields CDR1 SGHRS and CDR2 YFSETQ. Trimming at V came to 6 bases and at J to 3 bases, leaving 14 bases not matched to a gene. CDR3 residues: CASKRGSGSFGTDTQYF. The CDR3 nucleotides read TGCGCCAGCAAGCGGGGTAGCGGGAGCTTTGGGACAGATACGCAGTATTTT.

CDR3 residues: CASSLGGTSVYTDTQYF. The CDR3 nucleotides read TGTGCCAGCAGCTTGGGTGGGACTTCCGTCTACACAGATACGCAGTATTTT. This sequence joins TRBV5-5 and TRBJ2-3; possibly TRBD2 for D (6 bases). Germline CDR1 reads SGHKS; CDR2 reads YYEKEE (reference sequence). The CDR3 runs 17 residues. Deletions cut 0 bases from V and 2 bases from J, with 16 bases between.

The chain combines TRBV6-2 or TRBV6-3 with TRBJ2-7; the match to TRBD2 covers 12 bases. The CDR3 sequence is 19 residues long. Trimming at V came to 5 bases and at J to 6 bases, leaving 20 bases not matched to a gene. Per the germline V gene, CDR1 is MNHEY and CDR2 is SVGEGT. CDR3 residues: CASSPPRWTSGKRSGEQYF. The CDR3, as DNA: TGTGCCAGCAGTCCACCCCGCTGGACTAGCGGGAAGAGGAGCGGCGAGCAGTACTTC.

The sample holds one count of this clone. V is TRBV12-3 or TRBV12-4 and J is TRBJ1-4; no definite D call. The CDR3 sequence is 13 residues long. Trimming removed 8 bases at V and 3 bases at J, with 10 bases between. The CDR3, as DNA: TGTGCCAGCTCTAGACGGCCTAATGAAAAACTGTTTTTT. Translating it yields CASSRRPNEKLFF.

The chain carries TRBV16 and TRBJ1-1; perhaps TRBD1 as D (6 bases). Germline loops: CDR1 KGHSY, CDR2 FQNENV. V lost 2 bases and J 1 base, leaving 14 bases between the germline ends. The CDR3 contains 16 residues. CDR3 residues: CASSQGSRRGNTEAFF. The DNA for the CDR3 is TGTGCCAGCAGCCAAGGTAGCCGCAGGGGGAACACTGAAGCTTTCTTT. Full variable domain (rest looked up from reference TRBV16 and TRBJ1-1): GEEVAQTPKHLVRGEGQKAKLYCAPIKGHSYVFWYQQVLKNEFKFLISFQNENVFDETGMPKERFSAKCLPNSPCSLEIQATKLEDSAVYFCASSQGSRRGNTEAFFGQGTRLTVV.

This sequence joins TRBV5-1 and TRBJ2-5; maybe TRBD2 (6 bases). The V gene's germline CDR1 is SGHRS and CDR2 YFSETQ. V dropped 4 bases and J dropped 7 bases, with 23 bases sitting between them. This CDR3 comprises 16 residues. As DNA, the CDR3 is TGCGCCAGCAGCCCCCGGCCCGGGACTTCCGCAGGGACCCAGTACTTC. Its translation: CASSPRPGTSAGTQYF.

This chain joins TRBV5-6 and TRBJ1-3, with D hard to call. The germline CDR1 and CDR2 sequences are SGHDT and YYEEEE. V was pared by 1 base and J by 0 bases, with 8 bases between. This CDR3 is 15 amino acids long. In nucleotides, the CDR3 is TGTGCCAGCAGCTTGTGGTCGGTCTCTGGAAACACCATATATTTT. As protein: CASSLWSVSGNTIYF.

V usage is TRBV10-3 and J usage is TRBJ1-2; no reliable D call. Germline CDR1 ENHRY, CDR2 SYGVKD. V was pared by 3 bases and J by 2 bases, with 10 bases between. This CDR3 has 14 residues. This chain's CDR3 is CAISDFEKNYGYTF. The CDR3 region has the DNA TGTGCCATCAGTGACTTTGAGAAAAACTATGGCTACACCTTC.

The CDR3 bases are TGTGCCAGCAGCTTCAACGAGGCCCCCAGAAGTAAGCAGTACTTC. Its translation is CASSFNEAPRSKQYF. The V call is TRBV7-2, the J call TRBJ2-7; D call uncertain. Germline-derived CDR1 and CDR2 are SGHTA and FQGNSA. V was pared by 3 bases and J by 8 bases, with 20 bases between. The CDR3 is 15 residues long.

The chain couples TRBV5-1 to TRBJ2-1; no firm D call. The V end was cut by 1 base, the J end by 0 bases, with 8 bases between. Germline CDR1 SGHRS, CDR2 YFSETQ. CDR3 length: 15 amino acids. CDR3 in amino acids: CASSLSPSSYNEQFF. The CDR3 DNA sequence: TGCGCCAGCAGCTTGAGCCCTAGCTCCTACAATGAGCAGTTCTTC.

The chain couples TRBV9 to TRBJ2-7; D is possibly TRBD1 (6 bases). The CDR3 has 15 residues. The V gene lost 0 bases and the J gene lost 0 bases, with 10 bases spanning the gap. Per the germline V gene, CDR1 is SGDLS and CDR2 is YYNGEE. The CDR3, as DNA: TGTGCCAGCAGCGTAGACAGGGAGAGCTCCTACGAGCAGTACTTC. Translated: CASSVDRESSYEQYF.

The chain carries TRBV5-1 and TRBJ2-7; weak D call: TRBD2 (6 bases). Germline-derived CDR1 and CDR2 are SGHRS and YFSETQ. The germline V and J ends were trimmed by 8 bases and 5 bases, with 26 bases remaining between them. The CDR3 covers 16 residues. The CDR3 DNA sequence: TGCGCCAGTAACTCAGGGTTTTGGGGAGGAGGGGACGAGCAGTACTTC. As protein: CASNSGFWGGGDEQYF. Drawing the rest from reference TRBV5-1 and TRBJ2-7, the complete variable domain is KAGVTQTPRYLIKTRGQQVTLSCSPISGHRSVSWYQQTPGQGLQFLFEYFSETQRNKGNFPGRFSGRQFSNSRSEMNVSTLELGDSALYLCASNSGFWGGGDEQYFGPGTRLTVT.

The DNA for the CDR3 is TGTGCCAGCAGCCAGCCAGGGGTCTTCTACGAGCAGTACTTC. Translation: CASSQPGVFYEQYF. The rearrangement links TRBV3-1 (or the pseudogene TRBV3-2) to TRBJ2-7; a possible D gene is TRBD1 (6 bases). V lost 3 bases and J lost 3, with 12 bases in between. Germline V gives CDR1 LGHDT, CDR2 YNNKEL (reference sequence). The CDR3 consists of 14 residues.

V and J are TRBV4-1 and TRBJ2-5, with 8 bases that match TRBD1. V lost 0 bases and J lost 3; bases outside the gene matches: 3. Germline V lookup: CDR1 MGHRA, CDR2 YSYEKL. The CDR3 consists of 15 residues. CDR3 coding DNA: TGCGCCAGCAGCCAAGATCCGGGACAGGAAGAGACCCAGTACTTC. Translating gives CASSQDPGQEETQYF.